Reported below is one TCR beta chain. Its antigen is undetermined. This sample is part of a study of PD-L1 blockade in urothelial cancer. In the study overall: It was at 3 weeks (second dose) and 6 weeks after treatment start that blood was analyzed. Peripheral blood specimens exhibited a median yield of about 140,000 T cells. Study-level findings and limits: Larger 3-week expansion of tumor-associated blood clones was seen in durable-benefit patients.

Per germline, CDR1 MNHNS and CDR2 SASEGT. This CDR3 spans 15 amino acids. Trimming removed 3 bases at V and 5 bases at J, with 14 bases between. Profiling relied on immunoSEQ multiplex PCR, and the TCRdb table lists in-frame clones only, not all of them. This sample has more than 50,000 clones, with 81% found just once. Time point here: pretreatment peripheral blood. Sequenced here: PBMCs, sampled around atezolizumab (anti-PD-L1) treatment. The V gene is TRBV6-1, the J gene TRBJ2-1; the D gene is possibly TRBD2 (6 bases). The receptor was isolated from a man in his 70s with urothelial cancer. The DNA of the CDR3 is TGTGCCAGCAGTGAGGTGGGGACTTGGGACAATGAGCAGTTCTTC. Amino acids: CASSEVGTWDNEQFF.